Given below is one TCR beta chain in context. Its antigen is undetermined. The sample is drawn from a study of T-cell reconstitution after alpha-beta-depleted transplantation in children. Study-level points and caveats: After transplant, at about two months, alpha-beta T cells were reportedly derived from several hundred expanded graft clones. Among T cells one year after transplant, newly produced cells accounted for most counts and diversity. Surviving recipient T cells and thymic progenitors accounted for the high day-60 TCRbeta diversity observed in some patients.

For TCRbeta, the library was prepared with unique molecular identifiers. Each CDR3 protein gets one entry after TCRdb re-called the PCR reads with MiXCR. The repertoire consists of more than 500,000 distinct CDR3 sequences, with over 10% occurring once and the leading ten covering less than 15%. This clonotype was sampled from a female patient aged 2-15 years who had a stem cell transplant for aplastic anemia, so the T cells may come from the graft donor. Sequencing used PBMCs, mostly from graft donor cells, obtained 180 days after TCRalphabeta/CD19-depleted stem cell transplant.

The CDR3 DNA follows: TGCAGTGCCTATCCTAGCGGGATCTTCCCCCGGCAGTTCTTC. Protein sequence: CSAYPSGIFPRQFF. The chain carries TRBV20-1 and TRBJ2-1; 9 positions agree with TRBD2. CDR1 is DFQATT and CDR2 is SNEGSKA in the germline V gene (reference sequence). The J segment lost 12 bases and the V segment lost 6 bases, leaving 15 bases of the junction unmatched. The CDR3 loop spans 14 amino acids.